These T cell receptor beta chains were read from a single sample in a study of blood T cell repertoires in COVID-19. The method was immunoSEQ multiplex PCR; TCRdb's version includes in-frame clones alone and lacks a portion of them. The sample lists hundreds of thousands of clones, 80% to 90% occurring once. The sample consisted of PBMCs or T cells enriched from blood (not recorded which). Receptor source: a man in his forties or fifties who had recovered from COVID-19. Each CDR3 is given without its conserved first and last residue.

TRBV27	TRBJ1-2	ASRVDRVTGGYT
TRBV28	TRBJ2-1	ASSLTLADYNEQF
TRBV7-2	TRBJ2-3	ASSLGVGGGVNTDTQY
TRBV5-1	TRBJ2-1	ASSPRLAGDNEQF
TRBV4-2	TRBJ1-2	ASSQTGSNYGYT
TRBV3-1/TRBV3-2	TRBJ2-3	ASSQEGQGAFTDTQY
TRBV7-2	TRBJ1-3	ASSLAEEKGSGNTIY
TRBV5-1	TRBJ1-2	ASSRTGVYGYT
TRBV5-8	TRBJ2-5	ASSRQETQY
TRBV7-8	TRBJ1-1	ASSPRLREKAF
TRBV6-5	TRBJ2-3	ASTQGAQGTDTQY
TRBV7-6	TRBJ2-1	ASSLGTGPTNEQF
TRBV4-3	TRBJ2-2	ASSQDAGPTGELF
TRBV18	TRBJ2-1	ASSPPSSGGTEQF
TRBV2	TRBJ2-5	ASSLLAGAETQY
TRBV5-1	TRBJ2-5	ASSFDRGLGETQY
TRBV7-2	TRBJ2-1	ASSLGPSNEQF
TRBV5-1	TRBJ2-1	ASSLGLEDEQF
TRBV10-3	TRBJ2-7	AISAGSGQGSYEQY
TRBV15	TRBJ2-1	ATSRAWAGDNEQF
TRBV7-2	TRBJ1-2	ASSSGQGAPFDYGYT
TRBV7-9	TRBJ1-1	ASSGWAHRDEAF
TRBV6-5	TRBJ2-7	ASSNGLIAYEQY
TRBV19	TRBJ2-2	ASSWDRDTGELF
TRBV6-1	TRBJ1-4	ASSEDRVEKLF
TRBV27	TRBJ2-1	ARTLEVRGEQF
TRBV18	TRBJ2-7	ASSPRLAASGGDEQY
TRBV3-1/TRBV3-2	TRBJ2-1	ASSQDPDTSYNEQF
TRBV7-6	TRBJ2-3	ASSYGPDTQY
TRBV5-8	TRBJ1-6	ASSWGTGFSSPLH
TRBV30	TRBJ2-3	AWSPGTSGVAQY
TRBV21-1	TRBJ1-1	ASSKGDLDRGDVRHPEAF
TRBV19	TRBJ2-5	ASSIGQGIFFETQY
TRBV7-6	TRBJ1-2	ASSPLILQGPDRRGYT
TRBV27	TRBJ2-7	ASSSNRVHEQY
TRBV18	TRBJ1-1	ASSSNIPGASEAF
TRBV24-1	TRBJ2-5	ATEIQETQY
TRBV5-1	TRBJ1-3	ASSTNPQGQRNTIY
TRBV25-1	TRBJ1-2	ASSEGAASNYGYT
TRBV19	TRBJ1-3	ASSIAGGPASGNTIY
TRBV6-2/TRBV6-3	TRBJ1-2	ASSEQGLAYGYT
TRBV12-3/TRBV12-4	TRBJ2-3	ASSFGPDTQY
TRBV23-1	TRBJ2-7	ASSHSGQNKNDEQY
TRBV9	TRBJ2-5	ASSQGRGGPETQY
TRBV3-1/TRBV3-2	TRBJ2-1	ASSHHRGLNEQF
TRBV7-3	TRBJ2-2	ASSLDTDTGELF
TRBV6-5	TRBJ2-5	ASSFTGEETQY
TRBV7-3	TRBJ2-1	ASSLDRGYYNEQF
TRBV3-1/TRBV3-2	TRBJ2-7	ASRPSAGGYEQY
TRBV11-2	TRBJ1-4	ASRTRGQGDEKLF
TRBV7-2	TRBJ2-3	ASSFRASGSTDTQY
TRBV20-1	TRBJ2-7	SASWSSGTYEQY
TRBV4-3	TRBJ2-7	ASSQDPRELYEQY
TRBV3-1/TRBV3-2	TRBJ2-7	ASSTPTSGTSYEQY
TRBV15	TRBJ2-7	ATSREVKMGQGHSYEQY
TRBV5-6	TRBJ2-3	ASSSLAFSTDTQY
TRBV6-5	TRBJ1-2	ASSYSRDYTYGYT